Following are 30 T cell receptor beta chains from one sample sequenced in a study of CD8+ T cells in alopecia areata. Specified treatment: oral pan-JAK inhibitor, 5-10 mg twice daily. cDNA serving as the sequencing template came from extracted, reverse transcribed RNA. Measured with immunoSEQ multiplex PCR; TCRdb has only the in-frame clones, and not every one. The table shows roughly 170,000 clones, with roughly three fifths occurring only once. The source was CD8+ T cells sorted from blood, collected at week 24, from a patient treated with tofacitinib. The origin of the receptors is a human donor with alopecia areata.

Comment on this clone: The sample holds other DNA sequences that translate to the same CDR3. V gene TRBV19 combines with J gene TRBJ1-1, with 10 bases matching TRBD1. J was trimmed by 5 bases and V by 8 bases; bases with no gene match: 2. From germline, CDR1 is LNHDA and CDR2 SQIVND (reference sequence). This CDR3 spans 12 amino acids. Here the CDR3 reads CASRTGGTEAFF. The CDR3 region has the DNA TGTGCCAGTCGGACAGGGGGTACTGAAGCTTTCTTT.

V and J are TRBV2 and TRBJ2-7; the match to TRBD2 covers 8 bases. This CDR3 has 15 amino acids. CDR1 and CDR2 (germline): SNHLY, FYNNEI. V was clipped by 4 bases and J by 2 bases; unmatched bases: 7. The CDR3 loop is CASSGSQRGPYEQYF. The CDR3 coding sequence is TGTGCCAGCAGTGGGAGCCAGCGGGGGCCCTACGAGCAGTACTTC.

This clone has a handful of counts. The chain joins TRBV19 to TRBJ1-2; weak D call: TRBD1 (5 bases). V was cut by 10 bases and J by 6 bases, with 12 bases left in between. The CDR3 contains 11 residues. Per the germline V gene, CDR1 is LNHDA and CDR2 is SQIVND (reference sequence). The DNA of the CDR3 is TGTGCCACACTTCGGGGGGATGGCTACACCTTC. Protein: CATLRGDGYTF.

The sample holds a few counts of this clone. The chain recombines TRBV7-8 with TRBJ1-2; D is unclear. The germline CDR1 and CDR2 sequences are SGHVS and FQNEAQ. This CDR3 comprises 12 residues. V was shortened by 8 bases and J by 5 bases, with 12 bases between the two germline ends. CDR3 protein: CASLSASYGYTF. As DNA, the CDR3 is TGTGCCAGCCTCAGTGCCTCGTATGGCTACACCTTC.

In this sample, this clone turned up a few times. V usage is TRBV25-1 and J usage is TRBJ2-1; 8 nucleotides agree with TRBD2. This CDR3 has 15 residues. J gave up 3 bases and V 4 bases, and 5 bases lay outside the gene matches. Germline assignment: CDR1 MGHDK and CDR2 SYGVNS. For the CDR3, the DNA is TGTGCCAGCAGTGCGAGCGGGGGACTCTACAATGAGCAGTTCTTC. Translation: CASSASGGLYNEQFF.

This rearrangement joins TRBV7-9 to TRBJ2-2; 10 positions agree with TRBD2. The V segment lost 5 bases and the J segment 9 bases; nucleotides outside the gene matches: 12. Germline loops: CDR1 SEHNR, CDR2 FQNEAQ (reference sequence). This CDR3 region has 16 residues. CDR3 sequence reads: CASSRISGGSPRELFF. The CDR3 DNA reads TGTGCCAGCAGCCGAATTAGCGGGGGGTCCCCGCGGGAGCTGTTTTTT. Filled out from reference TRBV7-9 and TRBJ2-2, the complete variable domain reads DTGVSQNPRHKITKRGQNVTFRCDPISEHNRLYWYRQTLGQGPEFLTYFQNEAQLEKSRLLSDRFSAERPKGSFSTLEIQRTEQGDSAMYLCASSRISGGSPRELFFGEGSRLTVL.

The gene calls are TRBV4-1 and TRBJ2-5; D unresolved. Germline CDR1 MGHRA, CDR2 YSYEKL. V was clipped by 1 base and J by 3 bases, with 9 bases between them. The CDR3 sequence is 14 residues long. This CDR3 reads CASSQAVVEETQYF. The CDR3 nucleotides are TGCGCCAGCAGCCAAGCCGTAGTGGAAGAGACCCAGTACTTC.

This clone was recorded a few times. The gene calls are TRBV6-4 and TRBJ1-5; 7 nucleotides line up with TRBD1. The CDR3 is 15 residues long. J was trimmed by 0 bases and V by 5 bases; bases with no gene match: 4. Per the germline V gene, CDR1 is MRHNA and CDR2 is SNTAGT. CDR3 nucleotides: TGTGCCAGCAGTAAAACAGGGGATAGCAATCAGCCCCAGCATTTT. Its translation is CASSKTGDSNQPQHF.

V and J are TRBV10-2 and TRBJ2-2, with D unclear. The CDR3 runs 12 residues. V was shortened by 8 bases and J by 6 bases, with 10 bases between the two germline ends. CDR1 WSHSY and CDR2 SAAADI come from the germline V gene. The DNA for the CDR3 is TGCGCCAGCGTAGGACGGTCCGGGGAGCTGTTTTTT. Translation gives CASVGRSGELFF.

J is TRBJ2-7 and V is TRBV7-9, with D unresolved. Germline V gene data show CDR1 as SEHNR and CDR2 as FQNEAQ (reference sequence). V lost 8 bases and J lost 2, with 10 bases in between. This CDR3 is 12 amino acids long. The CDR3 region has the DNA TGTGCCAGCTCCGGCAGTACCTACGAGCAGTACTTC. It translates to CASSGSTYEQYF.

The J gene is TRBJ2-5, the V gene TRBV5-1, with D possibly TRBD2 on 6 matching bases. Germline V lookup: CDR1 SGHRS, CDR2 YFSETQ. Trimming removed 5 bases at V and 2 bases at J, with 13 bases between. CDR3 size: 14 residues. The CDR3 is CASSSWGLQETQYF. The CDR3 bases are TGCGCCAGCAGTTCTTGGGGACTTCAAGAGACCCAGTACTTC.

The V call is TRBV29-1, the J call TRBJ2-4; D is unclear. The CDR3 length is 15 residues. Germline CDR1 SQVTM, CDR2 ANQGSEA. V lost 5 bases, J lost 1 base, and 15 bases lay in between. The CDR3 region has the DNA TGCAGCGTTCCTGGGAAGGTTGGGGCCAAAAACATTCAGTACTTC. Translated, it gives CSVPGKVGAKNIQYF.

This chain links TRBV12-5 with TRBJ1-2, with TRBD1 as a possible D gene (6 bases). With 3 bases removed from V and 7 bases from J, the gap between germline ends came to 12 bases. Germline V gene sequence: CDR1 LGHNT, CDR2 FRNRAP. The CDR3 loop spans 13 amino acids. The CDR3 DNA reads as TGTGCTAGTGGTTTACAGGGAACGTTTGGCTACACCTTC. Amino acids: CASGLQGTFGYTF.

The V gene is TRBV30, the J gene TRBJ2-7; 9 bases align to TRBD1. Trimming removed 0 bases from V and 4 bases from J; junction bases left unmatched: 4. The CDR3 is 14 amino acids. Germline assignment: CDR1 GTSNPN and CDR2 SVGIG (reference sequence). DNA for the CDR3: TGTGCCTGGAGTGTGGGACAGGGAGGATACGAGCAGTACTTC. Residues: CAWSVGQGGYEQYF.

The chain links TRBV14 to TRBJ2-3; perhaps TRBD1 as D (5 bases). Germline V gene data show CDR1 as SGHDN and CDR2 as FVKESK. This CDR3 has 17 amino acids. The V and J ends lost 1 base and 2 bases respectively, with 16 bases between them. CDR3 DNA sequence: TGTGCCAGCAGCCAAGTTGCAGGGCTAGGCGTCACAGATACGCAGTATTTT. Translating it yields CASSQVAGLGVTDTQYF.

This clone was observed a handful of times. This chain uses TRBV11-3 with TRBJ2-1; possibly TRBD1 or TRBD2 for D (5 bases each). V shed 5 bases and J shed 7 bases, with 12 bases lying between them. This CDR3 is built from 13 residues. From germline, CDR1 is SGHNT and CDR2 YENEEA. The CDR3 reads CASSALGENEQFF. CDR3 DNA: TGTGCCAGCAGCGCCCTAGGGGAGAATGAGCAGTTCTTC. Combining the CDR3 with reference TRBV11-3 and TRBJ2-1 gives the whole variable domain EAGVVQSPRYKIIEKKQPVAFWCNPISGHNTLYWYLQNLGQGPELLIRYENEEAVDDSQLPKDRFSAERLKGVDSTLKIQPAELGDSAVYLCASSALGENEQFFGPGTRLTVL.

This rearrangement joins TRBV19 to TRBJ2-3; 8 bases agree with TRBD2. The CDR3 contains 15 residues. Germline lookup yields CDR1 LNHDA and CDR2 SQIVND (reference sequence). Unmatched junction bases numbered 6, after V lost 4 bases and J lost 3 bases. The CDR3 coding sequence is TGTGCCAGTAGTAAGGGACTAGTTGAGACAGATACGCAGTATTTT. Residues: CASSKGLVETDTQYF.

The V and J genes are TRBV10-3 and TRBJ2-3; TRBD2 matches at 11 bases. V gave up 7 bases and J gave up 4 bases; unmatched junction bases: 13. This CDR3 region has 17 residues. The germline V gene encodes CDR1 ENHRY and CDR2 SYGVKD. CDR3 residues: CAIKTPTSGVVPDTQYF. The CDR3 bases are TGTGCCATCAAAACTCCGACTAGCGGGGTAGTCCCAGATACGCAGTATTTT.

V usage is TRBV29-1 and J usage is TRBJ1-4, with D perhaps matching TRBD1 (5 bases). Per germline, CDR1 SQVTM and CDR2 ANQGSEA. V dropped 4 bases and J dropped 6 bases, with 18 bases sitting between them. The CDR3 has 15 residues. This chain's CDR3 is CSVADSRVSYEKLFF. CDR3 bases: TGCAGCGTTGCCGACTCCAGGGTGTCCTATGAAAAACTGTTTTTT.

In this sample, this clone turned up a few times. The chain carries TRBV4-1 and TRBJ2-7, with D possibly matching TRBD1 (5 bases). The V end lost 0 bases, the J end lost 3 bases, and 12 bases lay between the germline ends. This CDR3 spans 15 amino acids. In germline, CDR1 is MGHRA, CDR2 YSYEKL. As DNA, the CDR3 is TGCGCCAGCAGCCAAGATAGGGGTGCTGACTACGAGCAGTACTTC. It specifies CASSQDRGADYEQYF.

J is TRBJ1-1 and V is TRBV30; weak D call: TRBD1 (5 bases). V lost 3 bases, J lost 0 bases, and 8 bases lay in between. The CDR3 covers 13 residues. Per the germline V gene, CDR1 is GTSNPN and CDR2 is SVGIG (reference sequence). The CDR3 sequence: CAWRRQLNTEAFF. As DNA, the CDR3 is TGTGCCTGGAGACGACAGTTGAACACTGAAGCTTTCTTT. Filled out from reference TRBV30 and TRBJ1-1, the complete variable domain reads SQTIHQWPATLVQPVGSPLSLECTVEGTSNPNLYWYRQAAGRGLQLLFYSVGIGQISSEVPQNLSASRPQDRQFILSSKKLLLSDSGFYLCAWRRQLNTEAFFGQGTRLTVV.

The V gene is TRBV27, the J gene TRBJ2-2, with a weak D call TRBD1 (6 bases). CDR1 and CDR2 from the germline V gene are MNHEY and SMNVEV (reference sequence). V shed 3 bases and J shed 4 bases, with 12 bases lying between them. This CDR3 contains 15 residues. The CDR3 is CASSLTGPSTGELFF. The CDR3 DNA reads TGTGCCAGCAGTTTGACAGGACCGAGCACCGGGGAGCTGTTTTTT.

The chain is built from TRBV29-1 and TRBJ2-5; D not certain. Germline V lookup: CDR1 SQVTM, CDR2 ANQGSEA. There are 11 residues in the CDR3. V lost 6 bases to trimming and J lost 5 bases, with 10 bases between them. For the CDR3, the DNA is TGCAGCGTCCCCATGGGGGAGACCCAGTACTTC. Translated, it gives CSVPMGETQYF.

This sequence joins TRBV25-1 and TRBJ1-6; D is undetermined. V lost 4 bases and J lost 6, with 4 bases in between. Germline CDR1 is MGHDK and CDR2 is SYGVNS. The CDR3 consists of 12 residues. Written as DNA, the CDR3 is TGTGCCAGCAGTGTCGGTAATTCACCCCTCCACTTT. Encoded protein: CASSVGNSPLHF. The entire variable domain, with the rest obtained from reference TRBV25-1 and TRBJ1-6, is as follows: EADIYQTPRYLVIGTGKKITLECSQTMGHDKMYWYQQDPGMELHLIHYSYGVNSTEKGDLSSESTVSRIRTEHFPLTLESARPSHTSQYLCASSVGNSPLHFGNGTRLTVT.

J is TRBJ1-2 and V is TRBV2; no definite D call. The CDR3 totals 12 residues. V gave up 7 bases and J gave up 8 bases, with 14 bases separating them. In germline, CDR1 is SNHLY, CDR2 FYNNEI. This chain's CDR3 is CASIEGVGGYTF. CDR3 in DNA: TGTGCCAGCATCGAGGGAGTTGGGGGCTACACCTTC.

CDR3 in DNA: TGCGCCAGCAGCTTGTACACCGGGGAGCTGTTTTTT. This gives the protein CASSLYTGELFF. This chain links TRBV5-1 with TRBJ2-2; no clear D gene. The CDR3 covers 12 residues. V lost 1 base, J lost 3 bases, and 1 base lay in between. CDR1 is SGHRS, CDR2 YFSETQ, per germline.

The chain links TRBV29-1 to TRBJ1-1, with D perhaps TRBD1 (5 bases). Trimming stripped 3 bases from V and 1 base from J, with 15 bases between. The germline V gene has CDR1 SQVTM and CDR2 ANQGSEA. The length of the CDR3 is 15 residues. The CDR3 loop reads CSVEGAATGNTEAFF. CDR3 DNA: TGCAGCGTTGAGGGTGCCGCAACAGGGAACACTGAAGCTTTCTTT.

With regard to this clone: At the DNA level, this CDR3 is encoded by other sequences in the same sample as well. The rearrangement uses TRBV29-1 and TRBJ2-7, with no clear D. The CDR3 sequence is 11 residues long. Germline-derived CDR1 and CDR2 are SQVTM and ANQGSEA. V gave up 0 bases and J gave up 3 bases, with 3 bases separating them. The CDR3 DNA sequence: TGCAGCGTTGAAGACAGCTACGAGCAGTACTTC. It yields the protein CSVEDSYEQYF.

The chain uses TRBV5-1 and TRBJ2-6; 8 nucleotides agree with TRBD1. The CDR3 is made up of 18 amino acids. The germline gives CDR1 SGHRS, CDR2 YFSETQ. The V segment lost 1 base and the J segment 6 bases; nucleotides outside the gene matches: 12. The chain's CDR3 is CASSLSDREHPLANVLTF. The CDR3 coding sequence is TGCGCCAGCAGCTTGTCGGACAGGGAACATCCCTTGGCCAACGTCCTGACTTTC. Full variable domain (outside the CDR3, taken from reference TRBV5-1 and TRBJ2-6): KAGVTQTPRYLIKTRGQQVTLSCSPISGHRSVSWYQQTPGQGLQFLFEYFSETQRNKGNFPGRFSGRQFSNSRSEMNVSTLELGDSALYLCASSLSDREHPLANVLTFGAGSRLTVL.

The J gene is TRBJ2-7, the V gene TRBV30; the D gene is possibly TRBD2 (5 bases). This CDR3 region has 11 residues. V was clipped by 7 bases and J by 3 bases, with 10 bases between them. Germline V gene sequence: CDR1 GTSNPN, CDR2 SVGIG (reference sequence). This CDR3 reads CASEEGYEQYF. CDR3 sequence (DNA): TGTGCCTCGGAGGAAGGCTACGAGCAGTACTTC.